This is a list of T cell receptor beta chains from one sample in a study of cytomegalovirus exposure and HLA in healthy donors. The table came from immunoSEQ multiplex PCR; TCRdb's copy has only in-frame clones and leaves some out. The sample consists of 200,000 to 250,000 clones, almost 80% of them appearing once. Sequencing was done on a sample of PBMCs. The receptors were gathered from a male donor in good health and CMV-seronegative. Each CDR3 is given with its conserved first and last residue. D genes are given only for firm matches. Size is stated for part of the rows, as once, few or many counts, or as a class when the clone is expanded.

D gene	V gene	J gene	clone size	CDR3 protein	CDR3 DNA
-	TRBV27	TRBJ1-1	once	CASSLGAAVINTEAFF	TGTGCCAGCAGTCTCGGTGCAGCGGTAATAAACACTGAAGCTTTCTTT
-	TRBV9	TRBJ2-3	-	CASSAPVGGGAGDTQYF	TGTGCCAGCAGCGCCCCAGTGGGAGGGGGAGCGGGAGATACGCAGTATTTT
-	TRBV30	TRBJ1-3	-	CACNRQRRGNTIYF	TGTGCCTGCAATCGACAGAGACGTGGAAACACCATATATTTT
TRBD1	TRBV28	TRBJ1-5	-	CASGKTGGNQPQHF	TGTGCCAGCGGTAAAACAGGGGGAAATCAGCCCCAGCATTTT
-	TRBV19	TRBJ2-5	-	CASSSGTPQETQYF	TGTGCCAGTAGTTCCGGGACTCCCCAAGAGACCCAGTACTTC
-	TRBV5-1	TRBJ2-7	-	CASSLDLGTTYEQYF	TGCGCCAGCAGCTTGGACTTGGGCACCACCTACGAGCAGTACTTC
-	TRBV29-1	TRBJ2-5	-	CSARTVPGETQYF	TGCAGCGCCCGGACAGTTCCGGGGGAGACCCAGTACTTC
TRBD2	TRBV27	TRBJ2-3	-	CASSLQAGLAGTSTDTQYF	TGTGCCAGCAGTTTACAAGCGGGACTAGCGGGCACAAGCACAGATACGCAGTATTTT
TRBD1	TRBV28	TRBJ1-4	few	CATGTVATNEKLFF	TGTGCCACTGGGACAGTTGCAACTAATGAAAAACTGTTTTTT
-	TRBV25-1	TRBJ2-1	-	CASSRGTSYNEQFF	TGTGCCAGCAGTCGGGGGACTTCATACAATGAGCAGTTCTTC
-	TRBV6-1	TRBJ2-5	few	CASSAGLETQYF	TGTGCCAGCAGTGCGGGGTTAGAGACCCAGTACTTC
TRBD1	TRBV18	TRBJ1-2	-	CASSPWTGLYGYTF	TGTGCCAGCTCCCCCTGGACAGGGCTCTATGGCTACACCTTC
-	TRBV5-8	TRBJ2-3	-	CASRRADTQYF	TGTGCCAGCAGACGGGCAGATACGCAGTATTTT
-	TRBV11-3	TRBJ2-1	-	CASSLGGGNEQFF	TGTGCCAGCAGCTTAGGTGGGGGGAATGAGCAGTTCTTC
-	TRBV21-1	TRBJ2-7	-	CASSKGSGQYF	TGTGCCAGCAGCAAAGGATCAGGGCAGTACTTC
TRBD2	TRBV4-1	TRBJ2-7	-	CASSQGAGGTGYEQYF	TGCGCCAGCAGCCAGGGAGCGGGAGGCACAGGGTACGAGCAGTACTTC
-	TRBV21-1	TRBJ2-7	-	CASSKNQTESSSYEQYF	TGTGCCAGCAGCAAAAACCAGACGGAGTCGAGCTCCTACGAGCAGTACTTC
TRBD1	TRBV6-1	TRBJ1-5	-	CASSSRTGNQPQHF	TGTGCCAGCAGTTCCCGGACAGGTAATCAGCCCCAGCATTTT
TRBD2	TRBV28	TRBJ2-1	-	CASSFPSGRINEQFF	TGTGCCAGCAGTTTCCCGAGCGGGAGGATAAATGAGCAGTTCTTC
-	TRBV6-4	TRBJ2-2	-	CASSQGPSTTGELFF	TGTGCCAGCAGTCAGGGGCCGTCTACCACCGGGGAGCTGTTTTTT
TRBD1	TRBV7-9	TRBJ1-6	-	CASSLAQGTGEGNSPLHF	TGTGCCAGCAGCTTAGCCCAAGGGACAGGGGAAGGTAATTCACCCCTCCACTTT
-	TRBV5-5	TRBJ1-3	-	CASSLRSSGNTIYF	TGTGCCAGCAGCTTGCGGAGCTCTGGAAACACCATATATTTT
-	TRBV9	TRBJ2-1	once	CASSVSDLAPYNEQFF	TGTGCCAGCAGCGTATCGGACTTAGCCCCCTACAATGAGCAGTTCTTC
TRBD2	TRBV9	TRBJ2-1	-	CASSELDSGSFRNEQFF	TGTGCCAGCAGCGAGCTGGATAGCGGGAGCTTTAGGAATGAGCAGTTCTTC
-	TRBV29-1	TRBJ1-4	-	CSVEAVRGEKLFF	TGCAGCGTTGAAGCGGTCAGGGGCGAAAAACTGTTTTTT
-	TRBV7-9	TRBJ2-5	-	CASSSGVAGLGQETQYF	TGTGCCAGCAGCTCCGGGGTCGCGGGGTTGGGTCAAGAGACCCAGTACTTC
TRBD2	TRBV27	TRBJ2-7	-	CASSSGLAAAYEQYF	TGTGCCAGCAGTTCCGGACTAGCGGCCGCCTACGAGCAGTACTTC
-	TRBV21-1	TRBJ2-7	-	CASSKVWLAGSTSYEQYF	TGTGCCAGCAGCAAAGTTTGGCTAGCGGGAAGTACCTCCTACGAGCAGTACTTC
TRBD1	TRBV6-5	TRBJ2-2	once	CASSVDRANTGELFF	TGTGCCAGCAGTGTCGACAGGGCGAACACCGGGGAGCTGTTTTTT
-	TRBV7-9	TRBJ2-7	-	CASSSGGGYEQYF	TGTGCCAGCAGCTCTGGGGGAGGATACGAGCAGTACTTC
-	TRBV28	TRBJ2-1	few	CASSSGLDSSYNEQFF	TGTGCCAGCAGTTCGGGACTCGACAGCTCCTACAATGAGCAGTTCTTC
TRBD1	TRBV19	TRBJ1-5	few	CASNQGVWEPQHF	TGTGCCAGCAATCAGGGGGTGTGGGAGCCCCAGCATTTT
-	TRBV5-5	TRBJ1-2	-	CASSRPENYGYTF	TGTGCCAGCAGCCGCCCCGAGAACTATGGCTACACCTTC
-	TRBV2	TRBJ2-2	-	CASAPGANTGELFF	TGTGCCAGCGCGCCGGGGGCGAACACCGGGGAGCTGTTTTTT
-	TRBV7-7	TRBJ2-7	-	CASSPQGGYEQYF	TGTGCTAGCAGTCCCCAGGGGGGCTACGAGCAGTACTTC
-	TRBV6-1	TRBJ1-1	-	CASSANRDWNTEAFF	TGTGCCAGCAGTGCAAACAGGGATTGGAACACTGAAGCTTTCTTT
TRBD1	TRBV11-2	TRBJ1-1	-	CASSLGQGHTEAFF	TGTGCCAGCAGCTTGGGACAGGGGCACACTGAAGCTTTCTTT
TRBD1	TRBV6-1	TRBJ1-2	few	CASTEIVGQGVHYGYTF	TGTGCCAGCACTGAAATCGTCGGACAGGGGGTCCACTATGGCTACACCTTC
-	TRBV7-9	TRBJ2-1	-	CASSLAPDEQFF	TGTGCCAGCAGCTTAGCTCCCGATGAGCAGTTCTTC
TRBD1	TRBV5-1	TRBJ2-7	-	CASSLYRRTGKDYEQYF	TGCGCCAGCAGCTTGTACAGAAGGACAGGGAAGGACTACGAGCAGTACTTC
TRBD2	TRBV4-1	TRBJ2-1	few	CASSQEPPQAGGFNEQFF	TGCGCCAGCAGCCAAGAACCCCCCCAGGCGGGAGGGTTCAATGAGCAGTTCTTC
-	TRBV6-4	TRBJ2-2	-	CASSDRLATTRELFF	TGTGCCAGCAGTGACCGTCTAGCGACCACCAGGGAGCTGTTTTTT